The 7 T cell receptor beta chains in this list originate from one sample, sequenced in a study of T cell clonality in common variable immunodeficiency. Here immunoSEQ multiplex PCR was the method, and the copy in TCRdb shows in-frame clones only, minus some. This sample carries 30,000 to 40,000 clones, none of them present only once. Specimen: peripheral blood mononuclear cells. The receptors were gathered from a person between 18 and 70 years old in good health.

This clone was recorded many times. The read halts 3 residues ahead of the CDR3 end, with the missing end drawn from the germline J gene. The chain recombines TRBV5-6 with TRBJ2-1; possible D gene TRBD2, 6 bases. Germline CDR1 and CDR2: SGHDT and YYEEEE. The CDR3 is 15 amino acids. V was shortened by 1 base and J by 3 bases, with 11 bases between the two germline ends. CDR3 in amino acids: CASSLWISGYNEQFF. The CDR3 DNA, read in part, is TGTGCCAGCAGCTTGTGGATTAGCGGCTACAATGAG.

This clone showed up just a few times. The sequence runs out 3 residues before the end of the CDR3; the remainder is reconstructed from the germline J gene. The J gene is TRBJ1-6, the V gene TRBV11-2; 7 bases map to TRBD1. Germline CDR1 is SGHAT and CDR2 is FQNNGV. The J segment lost 5 bases and the V segment lost 5 bases, leaving 6 bases of the junction unmatched. The CDR3 has 15 amino acids. CDR3: CASSRIDRDNSPLHF. Partial CDR3 DNA: TGTGCCAGCAGCCGGATCGACAGGGATAATTCACCC. The variable domain in full, with the rest retrieved from reference TRBV11-2 and TRBJ1-6, is EAGVAQSPRYKIIEKRQSVAFWCNPISGHATLYWYQQILGQGPKLLIQFQNNGVVDDSQLPKDRFSAERLKGVDSTLKIQPAKLEDSAVYLCASSRIDRDNSPLHFGNGTRLTVT.

The sample holds many counts of this clone. The CDR3 is CSAEGQGYSPLHF. The CDR3 DNA, read in part, is TGCAGTGCTGAGGGACAGGGGTACTCACCC. This rearrangement joins TRBV20-1 to TRBJ1-6; 10 bases line up with TRBD1. The read ends 3 residues shy of where the CDR3 ends; the end is completed using the germline J gene. Germline CDR1 and CDR2: DFQATT and SNEGSKA (reference sequence). The V gene end was trimmed by 5 bases and the J gene end by 10 bases; junction bases not matched to a gene: 5. The CDR3 has 13 amino acids.

This clone appeared many times. The CDR3 DNA, read in part, is TGTGCCAGCAGCTTGACAGGGGAACGGGAAAAA. Translation: CASSLTGEREK. The entire CDR3 protein reads CASSLTGEREKLFF. V usage is TRBV5-6 and J usage is TRBJ1-4, with 7 bases lining up with TRBD1. The read comes to an end 3 residues before the CDR3 does, leaving the germline J gene to fill in the end. V dropped 1 base and J dropped 8; count of bases not matched to a gene: 5. The germline CDR1 and CDR2 sequences are SGHDT and YYEEEE. The CDR3 spans 14 residues.

This clone was counted many times. Read data end 3 residues before the CDR3 end; the end is taken from the germline J gene. This chain uses TRBV20-1 with TRBJ2-6, with D perhaps matching TRBD1 (5 bases). Looked up from germline, CDR1 is DFQATT and CDR2 is SNEGSKA (reference sequence). This CDR3 is built from 14 residues. The V end was cut by 6 bases, the J end by 2 bases, with 11 bases between. The CDR3 bases that were read are TGCAGTGCCCAGGGCCGGGCTGGGGCCAACGTC. Its protein is CSAQGRAGANV. The whole CDR3 protein is CSAQGRAGANVLTF.

This clone has ten or more counts. The missing CDR3 end, 3 residues past where the read stops, is filled in from the germline J gene. The chain couples TRBV19 to TRBJ2-7, with 7 bases fitting TRBD1. Germline assignment: CDR1 LNHDA and CDR2 SQIVND (reference sequence). The CDR3 consists of 14 residues. With V trimmed by 3 bases and J by 0 bases, 2 bases remained unmatched. Here the CDR3 reads CASSIRDSSYEQYF. Partial CDR3 DNA: TGTGCCAGTAGTATCCGGGACAGCTCCTACGAG.

This clone was counted only a few times. The read is 3 residues too short to cover the CDR3 end, so that end is filled in from the germline J gene. The J gene is TRBJ1-3, the V gene TRBV19; D gene unclear. The CDR3 totals 15 residues. The germline V gene has CDR1 LNHDA and CDR2 SQIVND (reference sequence). Deletions cut 3 bases from V and 0 bases from J, with 9 bases between. Incomplete CDR3 DNA: TGTGCCAGTAGTATTCCGCGCCCCTCTGGAAACACC. Translated, it gives CASSIPRPSGNT. The CDR3 as a whole reads CASSIPRPSGNTIYF.